The source of this TCR beta chain is a study of identical twins. The CDR3 is 11 amino acids. From germline, CDR1 is DFQATT and CDR2 SNEGSKA (reference sequence). V lost 7 bases and J lost 7; bases outside the gene matches: 4. The authors used template switching to add a universal primer site and gave cDNA unique molecular identifiers. In TCRdb, the 5' RACE reads were re-called with MiXCR into one record per CDR3 protein. Among some 500,000 distinct CDR3 sequences listed, nearly 10% were seen once. This sample also appeared in a second study, on yellow fever vaccine responses in identical twins.

Source material: PBMCs. The origin of this receptor is a woman under 30 in good health. The chain couples TRBV20-1 to TRBJ1-2; TRBD1 matches 9 bases. CDR3 DNA: TGCAGTGGCTCGACAGGGGGTGGCTACACCTTC. Protein sequence: CSGSTGGGYTF.